A selection of T cell receptor beta chains follows, all from one sample in a study of T cell repertoires in cytomegalovirus infection. No cognate antigen is known for these TCRs. From the reads, TCRdb called clonotypes with MiXCR, one entry per CDR3 protein. The data contain about 740,000 distinct CDR3 sequences, roughly 30% of them seen just once; the ten biggest clones take up roughly 20%. Here the sequenced sample was cultured PBMCs, taken from culture after CMV antigen stimulation. The receptors come from a human donor in good health (CMV status not recorded). Some clones in this sample may be carry-over from other donors' samples. The CDR3 runs from the conserved cysteine through the conserved F or W. A D gene is named only where the DNA matches it firmly. Size is stated for part of the rows, as once, few or many counts, or as a class when the clone is expanded.

.	.	TRBV7-9	TRBJ2-3	TGTGCCAGCAGCTTAGCCGGGAGTTGGACAGATACGCAGTATTTT	CASSLAGSWTDTQYF
few	.	TRBV7-6	TRBJ1-2	TGTGCCAGCAGCACAGACAGGAGAGCTAACTATGGCTACACCTTC	CASSTDRRANYGYTF
few	.	TRBV11-2	TRBJ2-2	TGTGCCAGCAGCTTTCGAATGATAGGTGACACCGGGGAGCTGTTTTTT	CASSFRMIGDTGELFF
many	.	TRBV7-2	TRBJ2-1	TGTGCCAGCAGTAGGGGCGTTCTAAACAATGAGCAGTTCTTC	CASSRGVLNNEQFF
few	TRBD2	TRBV6-5	TRBJ2-7	TGTGCCAGCCGCGGCGGGAGGATTTGGTACGAGCAGTACTTC	CASRGGRIWYEQYF
.	.	TRBV6-1	TRBJ2-5	.	CASILGQSGETQYF
few	TRBD2	TRBV7-8	TRBJ2-1	TGTGCCAGCAGCTTAGCCCGGAGCGGGAGAAGCAATGAGCAGTTCTTC	CASSLARSGRSNEQFF
.	.	TRBV25-1	TRBJ1-1	TGTGCCAGCAGCGGAGGGACGGGGACTGAAGCTTTCTTT	CASSGGTGTEAFF
.	.	TRBV5-4	TRBJ2-6	TGTGCCAGCAGCTTGCCCGGACAGACCCGCTCTGGGGCCAACGTCCTGACTTTC	CASSLPGQTRSGANVLTF
few	.	TRBV6-1	TRBJ1-6	TGTGCCAGCGTAAATCGCGAAAGGGACAATTCACCCCTCCACTTT	CASVNRERDNSPLHF
.	.	TRBV6-6	TRBJ1-3	TGTGCCAGCAGCGACCCCCTCCCGGGAAACACCATATATTTT	CASSDPLPGNTIYF
.	TRBD1	TRBV7-2	TRBJ1-5	TGTGCCAGCAGCAAGGACAGGGGGCGGGGACAGCCCCAGCATTTT	CASSKDRGRGQPQHF
few	.	TRBV19	TRBJ1-1	TGTGCCAGTAGTCACCGGGGGTCGGACACTGAAGCTTTCTTT	CASSHRGSDTEAFF
few	.	TRBV7-8	TRBJ2-2	TGTGCCAGCAGCCTAGTAGGGGACGGGGAGCTGTTTTTT	CASSLVGDGELFF
.	.	TRBV27	TRBJ2-7	TGTGCCAGCAGTGCCTACAGGGAATCAGACGAGCAGTACTTC	CASSAYRESDEQYF
.	.	TRBV7-2	TRBJ1-4	TGTGCCAGCAGCTCACAGCCCAGTGCAACTAATGAAAAACTGTTTTTT	CASSSQPSATNEKLFF
few	.	TRBV7-9	TRBJ1-6	TGTGCCAGCAGTCCGACGGTGAGGAATTCACCCCTCCACTTT	CASSPTVRNSPLHF
.	.	TRBV5-1	TRBJ2-7	TGCGCCAGCAGCCCACGGGTAAGACAGGACTACTCCTACGAGCAGTACTTC	CASSPRVRQDYSYEQYF
.	TRBD1	TRBV19	TRBJ2-2	TGTGCCAGTAACCCGACAGGGGTGAACGGGGAGCTGTTTTTT	CASNPTGVNGELFF
.	TRBD2	TRBV20-1	TRBJ2-2	TGCAGTGCTAGAGATTCGGTAGCGGGGGGGCGCGACACCGGGGAGCTGTTTTTT	CSARDSVAGGRDTGELFF
.	.	TRBV7-2	TRBJ2-4	TGTGCCAGCAGCGATCTAGCGTATCTAGCCAAAAACATTCAGTACTTC	CASSDLAYLAKNIQYF
few	TRBD2	TRBV12-3/TRBV12-4	TRBJ2-2	TGTGCCAGCAGCCAACTAGCGGGGGGCCATTACTTCACCGGGGAGCTGTTTTTT	CASSQLAGGHYFTGELFF
.	TRBD2	TRBV7-9	TRBJ2-5	TGTGCCAGCAGCCAGGGAGCGGGGGGAGAGACCCAGTACTTC	CASSQGAGGETQYF